The 5 T cell receptor beta chains in this list originate from one sample, sequenced in a study of post-analysis software for immune sequencing data (dated by TCRdb to about 2015). The investigation overall reported the following: Significantly higher frequencies in patients than in controls were found for roughly 5 TRBV segments, including TRBV5-6, TRBV5-1 and TRBV20-1.

Library creation used PCR. The reads were generated on an Illumina HiSeq 2500. Unique molecular identifiers were incorporated into TCR beta cDNA libraries to reduce PCR and sequencing biases. TCRdb took the public reads, trimmed them with fastp at Q25, ran MiXCR for clone calling and kept in-frame beta chains. Under each unique CDR3 protein, matching rows form one entry showing the most common genes and DNA. This sample is represented by about half a million distinct CDR3 sequences; 40% to 55% of them were singletons. Jointly, the top ten make up about an eighth of the sample. Their cognate antigens are unknown. Source material: blood. The receptors were sampled from a girl between 5 and 17 years old with multiple sclerosis.

V gene TRBV6-2 or TRBV6-3 combines with J gene TRBJ1-2; 9 bases line up with TRBD1. The CDR3 loop spans 18 amino acids. CDR1 and CDR2 (germline): MNHEY, SVGEGT. The ends lost 2 bases at V and 4 bases at J; junction bases unmatched: 14. The CDR3 loop reads CASSYPQAGTGFFYGYTF. The CDR3, as DNA: TGTGCCAGCAGTTACCCTCAAGCCGGGACAGGGTTCTTCTATGGCTACACCTTC.

The gene calls are TRBV4-1 and TRBJ2-1, with D possibly TRBD1 on 5 matching bases. Between the trimmed V and J ends, which lost 0 bases and 0 bases, there was a span of 9 bases. CDR3 length: 16 amino acids. Germline-derived CDR1 and CDR2 are MGHRA and YSYEKL. CDR3 in amino acids: CASSQDRTPSYNEQFF. CDR3 DNA: TGCGCCAGCAGCCAAGATCGGACACCCTCCTACAATGAGCAGTTCTTC.

This sequence joins TRBV7-3 and TRBJ2-7; 8 bases are a match to TRBD1. J gave up 1 base and V 3 bases, and 8 bases lay outside the gene matches. The CDR3 extends over 16 amino acids. Germline CDR1 SGHTA, CDR2 FQGTGA. The CDR3 DNA reads as TGTGCCAGCAGCTTTGCTGGACAGGGTGGGTCCTACGAGCAGTACTTC. This gives the protein CASSFAGQGGSYEQYF.

This clonotype occurred a few times. The chain is built from TRBV29-1 and TRBJ1-2, with D possibly TRBD1 on 6 matching bases. This CDR3 is 11 amino acids long. Per germline, CDR1 SQVTM and CDR2 ANQGSEA. V lost 8 bases to trimming and J lost 8 bases, with 15 bases between them. Here the CDR3 reads CSLAGERGYTF. The CDR3 coding sequence is TGCAGCCTGGCAGGGGAGAGGGGCTACACCTTC.

This clonotype was picked up many times. One end of the junction varies from germline; a read error may be responsible. The chain recombines TRBV7-9 with TRBJ2-1, with D possibly TRBD1 on 5 matching bases. The germline CDR1 and CDR2 sequences are SEHNR and FQNEAQ (reference sequence). The CDR3 loop spans 11 amino acids. The CDR3 coding sequence is TGTGCCAGCAGTTTAGGGGATGAGCAGTTCTTC. Translated: CASSLGDEQFF.